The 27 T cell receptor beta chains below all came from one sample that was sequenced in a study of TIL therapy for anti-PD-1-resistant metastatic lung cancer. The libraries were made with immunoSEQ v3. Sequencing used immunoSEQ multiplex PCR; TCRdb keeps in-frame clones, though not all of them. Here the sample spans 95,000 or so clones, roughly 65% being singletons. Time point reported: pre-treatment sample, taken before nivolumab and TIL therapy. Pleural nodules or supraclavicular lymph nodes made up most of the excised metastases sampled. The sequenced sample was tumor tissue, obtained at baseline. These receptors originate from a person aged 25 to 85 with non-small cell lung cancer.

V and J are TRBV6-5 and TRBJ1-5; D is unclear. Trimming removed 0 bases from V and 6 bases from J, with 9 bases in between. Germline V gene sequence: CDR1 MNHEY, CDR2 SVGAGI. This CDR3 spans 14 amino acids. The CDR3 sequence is CASSYSRGGQPQHF. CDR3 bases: TGTGCCAGCAGTTACTCGCGAGGTGGTCAGCCCCAGCATTTT.

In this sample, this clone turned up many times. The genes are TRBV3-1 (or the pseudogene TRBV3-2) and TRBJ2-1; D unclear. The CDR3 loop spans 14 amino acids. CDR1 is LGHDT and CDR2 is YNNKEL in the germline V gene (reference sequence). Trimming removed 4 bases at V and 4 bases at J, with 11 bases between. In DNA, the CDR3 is TGTGCCAGCAGCCCGACGCCTGCGTACAATGAGCAGTTCTTC. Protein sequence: CASSPTPAYNEQFF.

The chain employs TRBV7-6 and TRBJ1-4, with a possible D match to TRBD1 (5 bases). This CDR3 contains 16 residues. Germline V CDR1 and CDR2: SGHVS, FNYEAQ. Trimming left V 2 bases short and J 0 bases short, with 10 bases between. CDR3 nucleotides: TGTGCCAGCAGCTTAAACGGGGCCGCAACTAATGAAAAACTGTTTTTT. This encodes CASSLNGAATNEKLFF.

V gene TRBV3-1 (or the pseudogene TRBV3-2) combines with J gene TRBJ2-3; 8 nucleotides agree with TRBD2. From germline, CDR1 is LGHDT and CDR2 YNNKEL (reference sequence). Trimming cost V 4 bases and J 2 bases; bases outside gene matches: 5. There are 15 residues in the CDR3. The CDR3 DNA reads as TGTGCCAGCAGCCGGGCCGGACTAGCCACAGATACGCAGTATTTT. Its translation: CASSRAGLATDTQYF.

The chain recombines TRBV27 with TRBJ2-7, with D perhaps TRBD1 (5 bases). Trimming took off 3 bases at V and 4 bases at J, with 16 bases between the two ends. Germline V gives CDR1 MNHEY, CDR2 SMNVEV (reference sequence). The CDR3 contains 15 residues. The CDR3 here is CASSFKGAEGYEQYF. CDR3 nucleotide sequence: TGTGCCAGCAGTTTTAAAGGGGCCGAAGGGTACGAGCAGTACTTC.

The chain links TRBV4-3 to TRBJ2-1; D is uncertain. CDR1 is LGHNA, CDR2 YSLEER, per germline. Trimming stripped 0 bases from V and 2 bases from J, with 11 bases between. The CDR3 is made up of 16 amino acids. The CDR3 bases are TGCGCCAGCAGCCAAGATTGGGCAGGTCCCTACAATGAGCAGTTCTTC. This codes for CASSQDWAGPYNEQFF.

This chain's CDR3 is CASRTGGSYNEQFF. The CDR3, as DNA: TGTGCCAGCAGGACGGGCGGGTCCTACAATGAGCAGTTCTTC. This chain uses TRBV13 with TRBJ2-1; a weak D match, TRBD2 (5 bases). Germline CDR1 reads PRHDT; CDR2 reads FYEKMQ (reference sequence). V lost 6 bases, J lost 1 base, and 10 bases lay in between. The CDR3 contains 14 residues.

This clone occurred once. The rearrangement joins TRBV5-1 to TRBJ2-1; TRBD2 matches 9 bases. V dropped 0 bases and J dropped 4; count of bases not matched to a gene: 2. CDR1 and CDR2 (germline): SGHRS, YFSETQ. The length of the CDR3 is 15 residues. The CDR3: CASSLELAGYNEQFF. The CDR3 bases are TGCGCCAGCAGCTTGGAGCTAGCGGGATACAATGAGCAGTTCTTC.

In DNA form, the CDR3 reads TGTGCCAGCAGCCGCAGTGGCGGAGGCACAGATACGCAGTATTTT. It translates to CASSRSGGGTDTQYF. The V and J genes are TRBV3-1 (or the pseudogene TRBV3-2) and TRBJ2-3, with D unresolved. The CDR3 extends over 15 amino acids. Trimming removed 4 bases from V and 1 base from J, with 12 bases in between. CDR1 is LGHDT, CDR2 YNNKEL, per germline (reference sequence).

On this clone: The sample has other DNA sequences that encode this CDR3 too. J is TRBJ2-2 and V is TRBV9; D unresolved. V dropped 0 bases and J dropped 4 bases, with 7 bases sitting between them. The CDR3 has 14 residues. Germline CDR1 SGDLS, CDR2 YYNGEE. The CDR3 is CASSVDLTTGELFF. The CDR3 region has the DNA TGTGCCAGCAGCGTAGACCTAACCACCGGGGAGCTGTTTTTT.

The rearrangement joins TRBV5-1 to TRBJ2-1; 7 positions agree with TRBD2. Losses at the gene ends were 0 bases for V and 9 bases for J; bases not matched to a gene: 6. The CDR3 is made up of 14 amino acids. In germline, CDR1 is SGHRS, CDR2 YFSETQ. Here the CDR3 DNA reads TGCGCCAGCAGCTTGGGGGGCCCGGGGGGTGAGCAGTTCTTC. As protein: CASSLGGPGGEQFF.

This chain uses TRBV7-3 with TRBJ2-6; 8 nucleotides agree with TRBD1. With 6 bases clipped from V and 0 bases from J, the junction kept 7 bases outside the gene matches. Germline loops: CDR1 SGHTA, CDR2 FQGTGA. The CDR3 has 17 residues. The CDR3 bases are TGTGCCAGCAGTCGACAGGGGCTCAGCTCTGGGGCCAACGTCCTGACTTTC. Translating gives CASSRQGLSSGANVLTF.

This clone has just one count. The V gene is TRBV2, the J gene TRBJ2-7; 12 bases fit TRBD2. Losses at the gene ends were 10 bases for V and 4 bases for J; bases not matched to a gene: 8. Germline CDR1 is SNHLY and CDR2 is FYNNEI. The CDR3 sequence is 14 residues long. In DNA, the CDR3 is TGTGCCACCGAACCGGGACTAGCGGGTTACGAGCAGTACTTC. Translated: CATEPGLAGYEQYF.

This chain's CDR3 is CASSLEAGGRELFF. As DNA, the CDR3 is TGTGCCAGCAGCTTGGAGGCAGGGGGTCGGGAGCTGTTTTTT. The chain is built from TRBV5-4 and TRBJ2-2; 7 bases are shared with TRBD1. The junction had 5 bases not matched to a gene; V was cut back by 0 bases and J by 9 bases. Germline CDR1 and CDR2: SGHNT and YYREEE (reference sequence). The CDR3 totals 14 residues.

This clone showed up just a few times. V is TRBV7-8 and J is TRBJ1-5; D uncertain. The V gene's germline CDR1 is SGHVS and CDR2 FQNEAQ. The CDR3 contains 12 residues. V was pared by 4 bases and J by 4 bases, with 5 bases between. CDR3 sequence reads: CASSSDNQPQHF. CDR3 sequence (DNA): TGTGCCAGCAGCTCAGATAATCAGCCCCAGCATTTT. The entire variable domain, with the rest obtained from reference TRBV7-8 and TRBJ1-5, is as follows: GAGVSQSPRYKVAKRGQDVALRCDPISGHVSLFWYQQALGQGPEFLTYFQNEAQLDKSGLPSDRFFAERPEGSVSTLKIQRTQQEDSAVYLCASSSDNQPQHFGDGTRLSIL.

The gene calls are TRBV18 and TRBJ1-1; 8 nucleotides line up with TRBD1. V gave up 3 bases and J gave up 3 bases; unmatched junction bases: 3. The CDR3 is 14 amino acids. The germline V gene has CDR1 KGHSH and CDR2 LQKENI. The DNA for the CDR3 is TGTGCCAGCTCACCGTACAGGGGGGACACTGAAGCTTTCTTT. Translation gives CASSPYRGDTEAFF.

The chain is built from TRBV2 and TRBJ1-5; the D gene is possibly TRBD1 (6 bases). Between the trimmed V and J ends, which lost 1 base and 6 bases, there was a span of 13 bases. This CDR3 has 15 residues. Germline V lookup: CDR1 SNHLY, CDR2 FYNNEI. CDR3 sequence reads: CASSEGQVIRQPQHF. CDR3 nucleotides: TGTGCCAGCAGTGAAGGACAGGTGATTCGTCAGCCCCAGCATTTT.

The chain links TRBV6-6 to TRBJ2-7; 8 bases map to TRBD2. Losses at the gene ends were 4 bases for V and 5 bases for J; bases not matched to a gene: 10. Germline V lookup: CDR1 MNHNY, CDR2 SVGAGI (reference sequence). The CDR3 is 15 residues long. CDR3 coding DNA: TGTGCCAGCAGTTCTCCCCAGCGGGGGTTCCACGAGCAGTACTTC. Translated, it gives CASSSPQRGFHEQYF.

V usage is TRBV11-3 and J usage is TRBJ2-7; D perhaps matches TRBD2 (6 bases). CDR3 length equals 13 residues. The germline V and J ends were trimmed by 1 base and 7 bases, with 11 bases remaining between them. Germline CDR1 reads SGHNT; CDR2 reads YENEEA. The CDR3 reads CASSLGEAWEQYF. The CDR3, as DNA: TGTGCCAGCAGCTTAGGGGAGGCGTGGGAGCAGTACTTC.

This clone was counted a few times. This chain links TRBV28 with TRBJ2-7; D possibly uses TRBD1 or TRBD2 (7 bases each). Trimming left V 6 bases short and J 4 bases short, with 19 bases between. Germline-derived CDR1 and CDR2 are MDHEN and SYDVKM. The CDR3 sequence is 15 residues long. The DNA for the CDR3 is TGTGCCAGCAGCCCAACCGGGCAGGGGGGGTACGAGCAGTACTTC. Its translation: CASSPTGQGGYEQYF.

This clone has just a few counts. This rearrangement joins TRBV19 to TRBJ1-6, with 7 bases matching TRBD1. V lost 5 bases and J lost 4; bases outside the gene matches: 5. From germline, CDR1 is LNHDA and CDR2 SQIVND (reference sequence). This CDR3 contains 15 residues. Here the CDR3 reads CASSVGQTYNSPLHF. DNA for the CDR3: TGTGCCAGTAGTGTGGGACAGACTTATAATTCACCCCTCCACTTT.

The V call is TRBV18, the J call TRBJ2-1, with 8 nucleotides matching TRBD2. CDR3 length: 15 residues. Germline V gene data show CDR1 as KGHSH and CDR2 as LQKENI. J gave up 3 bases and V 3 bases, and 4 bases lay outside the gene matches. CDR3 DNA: TGTGCCAGCTCACCGGCCGGGACTAGCTACAATGAGCAGTTCTTC. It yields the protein CASSPAGTSYNEQFF.

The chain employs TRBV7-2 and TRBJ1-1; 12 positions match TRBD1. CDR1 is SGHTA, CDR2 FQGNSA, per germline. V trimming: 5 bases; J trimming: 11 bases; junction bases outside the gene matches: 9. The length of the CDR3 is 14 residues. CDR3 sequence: CASSLGTGGAGAFF. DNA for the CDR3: TGTGCCAGCAGCCTAGGGACAGGGGGCGCTGGTGCTTTCTTT.

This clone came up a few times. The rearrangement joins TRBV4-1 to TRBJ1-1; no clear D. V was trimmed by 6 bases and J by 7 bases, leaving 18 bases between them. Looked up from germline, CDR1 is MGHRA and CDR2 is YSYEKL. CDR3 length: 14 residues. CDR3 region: CASSRYGGQSEAFF. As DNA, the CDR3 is TGCGCCAGCAGTCGATACGGTGGGCAGAGTGAAGCTTTCTTT.

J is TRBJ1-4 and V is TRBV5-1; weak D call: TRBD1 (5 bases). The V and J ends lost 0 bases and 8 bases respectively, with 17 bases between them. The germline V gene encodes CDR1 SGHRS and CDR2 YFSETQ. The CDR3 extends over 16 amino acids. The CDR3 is CASSLVGAAFGEKLFF. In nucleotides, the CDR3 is TGCGCCAGCAGCTTGGTAGGGGCAGCGTTTGGGGAAAAACTGTTTTTT.

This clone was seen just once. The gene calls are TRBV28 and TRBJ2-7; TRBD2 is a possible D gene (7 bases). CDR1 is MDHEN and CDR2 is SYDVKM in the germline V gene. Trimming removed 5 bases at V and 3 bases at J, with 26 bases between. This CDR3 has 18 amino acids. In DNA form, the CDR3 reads TGTGCCAGCAGTCGGGGGGCAGGGTTAAGTACCTCTTTCTACGAGCAGTACTTC. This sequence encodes CASSRGAGLSTSFYEQYF.

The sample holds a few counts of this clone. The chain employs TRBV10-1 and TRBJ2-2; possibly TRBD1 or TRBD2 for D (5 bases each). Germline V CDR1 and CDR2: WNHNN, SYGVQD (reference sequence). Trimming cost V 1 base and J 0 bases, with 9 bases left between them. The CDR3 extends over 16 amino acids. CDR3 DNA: TGCGCCAGCAGTGAGTGGGGACGAACGAACACCGGGGAGCTGTTTTTT. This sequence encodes CASSEWGRTNTGELFF.